This T cell receptor (beta chain) stems from a study of OX40 agonist ivuxolimab in advanced cancers. Study as a whole: Patients were treated with ivuxolimab, an agonistic anti-OX40 (CD134) antibody. Age averaged about 66 years (range roughly 23 to 79), and approximately 80% were male. Study observations and caveats: Not determined was the antigen specificity of the expanded peripheral T cells.

The data were produced by immunoSEQ multiplex PCR, yet TCRdb's version contains in-frame clones alone and is incomplete. The top ten clones hold around 2.1% of a sample with 68,000 or so clones, roughly 84% of them seen once. Patients were ineligible given autoimmune disease history or systemic immunosuppression. Germline values: CDR1 SNHLY, CDR2 FYNNEI. With V trimmed by 6 bases and J by 3 bases, 15 bases remained unmatched. There are 18 residues in the CDR3. Comments on this clone: Its matching antigen is unknown.

The sequencing used CD4+ or CD8+ T cells sorted from blood, collected in a trial of the OX40 agonist ivuxolimab. This clonotype originated in an adult with an advanced solid tumor such as melanoma, head and neck, liver or kidney cancer. The chain combines TRBV2 with TRBJ2-2, with 8 nucleotides matching TRBD2. The CDR3 DNA reads as TGTGCCAGCAGAGTGAAGGCGGGGACTAGTGGGGACACCGGGGAGCTGTTTTTT. Translated: CASRVKAGTSGDTGELFF.